This T cell receptor (beta chain) emerged from a study of low-dose radiotherapy and immunotherapy resistance in tumors. Study information: Doses delivered to Cohort 2 were 1 Gy per fraction every two weeks, amounting to 13 Gy over 26 weeks. Nivolumab was given to patients as a 240 mg flat dose every two weeks, and ipilimumab at 1 mg/kg every six weeks. Both were delivered intravenously.

The CDR3 has 14 amino acids. The germline V gene encodes CDR1 LGHNA and CDR2 YSLEER. V gave up 1 base and J gave up 8 bases; unmatched junction bases: 5. Treatment combined nivolumab, ipilimumab, aspirin, low-dose cyclophosphamide and low-dose radiotherapy in a dose-escalation trial. Gene-specific TRAV and TRBV primers were used for first-strand cDNA, covering alpha and beta chains. The TCRs were subjected to amplification over 20 PCR cycles employing a constant-region primer in conjunction with a V-primer adapter. TCRdb fed the reads into MiXCR, producing one record per CDR3 protein. The table has roughly 17,000 distinct CDR3 sequences, 70% to 80% seen once.

The J gene is TRBJ2-1, the V gene TRBV4-3; 7 positions match TRBD2. The TCR comes from a human donor with advanced metastatic prostate, ovarian, gallbladder or colorectal cancer (not recorded which). This table probably holds off-target reads from a library built for another chain. DNA of the CDR3: TGCGCCAGCAGCCAAGGCGGGAGCATCTATGAGCAGTTCTTC. As protein: CASSQGGSIYEQFF.